This T cell receptor (beta chain) was retrieved from a study of OX40 agonist ivuxolimab in advanced cancers. Study-level background: Patients were approximately 80% male with ages roughly 20 to 80, mean around 61. Partial response was recorded in three patients: one hepatocellular carcinoma and two cutaneous melanoma cases. Study-wide results and limits: At 0.1 to 3.0 mg/kg, CD4+ and CD8+ blood T cells expanded clonally by week 6. CD8+ T cells were the subset that, on average, had more expanded clones than CD4+.

CDR1 is SGDLS and CDR2 is YYNGEE in the germline V gene. With 0 bases removed from V and 2 bases from J, the gap between germline ends came to 15 bases. The length of the CDR3 is 16 residues. Measured with immunoSEQ multiplex PCR; TCRdb has only the in-frame clones, and not every one. The sample yields 25,000 to 35,000 clones, more than 75% seen once. About this clone itself: What it binds is not known.

The origin of this receptor is an adult with an advanced solid tumor such as melanoma, head and neck, liver or kidney cancer. The sample was CD4+ or CD8+ T cells sorted from blood, taken in a trial of the OX40 agonist ivuxolimab. The rearrangement joins TRBV9 to TRBJ2-7; D perhaps matches TRBD1 (7 bases). The CDR3 sequence: CASSVGGGDRAYEQYF. The CDR3 nucleotides read TGTGCCAGCAGCGTAGGAGGAGGGGACAGAGCCTACGAGCAGTACTTC.